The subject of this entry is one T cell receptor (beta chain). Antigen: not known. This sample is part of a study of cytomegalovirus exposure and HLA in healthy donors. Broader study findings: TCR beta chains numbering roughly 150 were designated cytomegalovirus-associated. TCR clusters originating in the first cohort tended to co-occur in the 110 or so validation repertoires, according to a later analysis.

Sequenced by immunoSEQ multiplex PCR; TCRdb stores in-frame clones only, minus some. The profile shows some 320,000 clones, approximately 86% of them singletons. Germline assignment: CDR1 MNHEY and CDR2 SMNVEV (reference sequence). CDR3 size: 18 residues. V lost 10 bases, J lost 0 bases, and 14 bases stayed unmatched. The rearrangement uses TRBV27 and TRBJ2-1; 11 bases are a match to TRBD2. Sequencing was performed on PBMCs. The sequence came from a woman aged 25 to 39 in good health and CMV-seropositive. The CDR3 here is CATRERLAGPSSYNEQFF. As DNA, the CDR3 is TGTGCCACCCGAGAAAGACTAGCGGGGCCAAGCTCCTACAATGAGCAGTTCTTC.